The 24 T cell receptor beta chains listed next were all sequenced from one sample in a study of blood T cell repertoires in COVID-19. The assay was immunoSEQ multiplex PCR, and TCRdb's table has in-frame clones only and misses some. Among approximately 90,000 clones listed, roughly 80% were seen once. The sequenced sample consisted of peripheral blood. The receptors stem from a human donor in a cohort sampled during active COVID-19.

The chain carries TRBV18 and TRBJ2-6; no clear D gene. Germline loops: CDR1 KGHSH, CDR2 LQKENI. The V and J ends lost 5 bases and 0 bases respectively, with 17 bases between them. The CDR3 length is 18 residues. The CDR3 loop is CASSLAEATISGANVLTF. In DNA form, the CDR3 reads TGTGCCAGCTCATTGGCAGAGGCTACAATCTCTGGGGCCAACGTCCTGACTTTC.

The chain recombines TRBV9 with TRBJ1-2, with D tentatively TRBD1 (5 bases). V dropped 0 bases and J dropped 5 bases, with 8 bases sitting between them. CDR1 and CDR2 from the germline V gene are SGDLS and YYNGEE. The CDR3 length is 13 residues. CDR3 nucleotides: TGTGCCAGCAGCGTAGTCGGGGGGTATGGCTACACCTTC. Amino acid sequence: CASSVVGGYGYTF.

The V and J genes are TRBV5-6 and TRBJ2-7; no clear D gene. This CDR3 is 12 amino acids long. Germline assignment: CDR1 SGHDT and CDR2 YYEEEE. V was trimmed by 2 bases and J by 7 bases, leaving 10 bases between them. The CDR3 reads CASSFGSAEQYF. CDR3 DNA sequence: TGTGCCAGCAGCTTCGGTTCCGCGGAGCAGTACTTC.

The rearrangement links TRBV28 to TRBJ1-6; D might be TRBD1 (5 bases). This CDR3 has 16 residues. The germline CDR1 and CDR2 sequences are MDHEN and SYDVKM. V lost 1 base to trimming and J lost 6 bases, with 13 bases between them. The CDR3 protein is CASSLLPGHFNSPLHF. In DNA, the CDR3 is TGTGCCAGCAGTTTATTACCAGGGCACTTTAATTCACCCCTCCACTTT.

The chain uses TRBV9 and TRBJ2-7, with 10 bases aligning to TRBD1. V was pared by 0 bases and J by 4 bases, with 1 base of the junction left unmatched. CDR1 is SGDLS and CDR2 is YYNGEE in the germline V gene. This CDR3 has 14 residues. DNA for the CDR3: TGTGCCAGCAGCGTAGGACAGGGGGCGTACGAGCAGTACTTC. This codes for CASSVGQGAYEQYF.

This chain connects TRBV5-8 to TRBJ2-7, with D possibly matching TRBD1 (6 bases). Per the germline V gene, CDR1 is SGHTS and CDR2 is YDEGEE. The CDR3 covers 14 residues. Trimming removed 4 bases from V and 5 bases from J, with 16 bases in between. Here the CDR3 DNA reads TGTGCCAGCAGCGCCTACAGGGCCGGGCACGAGCAGTACTTC. It specifies CASSAYRAGHEQYF. Full variable domain (rest looked up from reference TRBV5-8 and TRBJ2-7): EAGVTQSPTHLIKTRGQQATLRCSPISGHTSVYWYQQALGLGLQFLLWYDEGEERNRGNFPPRFSGRQFPNYSSELNVNALELEDSALYLCASSAYRAGHEQYFGPGTRLTVT.

V usage is TRBV5-4 and J usage is TRBJ2-4, with D tentatively TRBD1 (6 bases). Germline CDR1 SGHNT, CDR2 YYREEE (reference sequence). V was clipped by 1 base and J by 1 base, with 12 bases between them. This CDR3 comprises 16 residues. The CDR3 reads CASSLWRQAAKNIQYF. In DNA, the CDR3 is TGTGCCAGCAGCTTGTGGAGACAGGCGGCCAAAAACATTCAGTACTTC.

The genes are TRBV6-5 and TRBJ1-4, with TRBD1 matching over 7 bases. The CDR3 is made up of 15 amino acids. Germline trimming cut 8 bases from V and 8 bases from J; bases unmatched to any gene: 14. Germline CDR1 reads MNHEY; CDR2 reads SVGAGI. CDR3 loop: CASRKDTGDGEKLFF. The CDR3 DNA is TGTGCCAGCCGAAAGGACACAGGGGATGGGGAAAAACTGTTTTTT.

The chain couples TRBV30 to TRBJ2-1; 7 bases are a match to TRBD2. Germline V gene lookup returns CDR1 GTSNPN and CDR2 SVGIG (reference sequence). Trimming cost V 0 bases and J 7 bases; bases outside gene matches: 6. The CDR3 is 14 residues long. The DNA of the CDR3 is TGTGCCTGGAGTGTGGGAGCGGGATCGAATGAGCAGTTCTTC. Residues: CAWSVGAGSNEQFF.

The chain is built from TRBV25-1 and TRBJ2-4, with 9 bases matching TRBD1. Germline-derived CDR1 and CDR2 are MGHDK and SYGVNS. The CDR3 sequence is 15 residues long. V shed 2 bases, J shed 4 bases, and the junction held 3 bases outside the gene matches. The CDR3 DNA is TGTGCCAGCAGTGAACCCGGGACAGGGAAAAACATTCAGTACTTC. It specifies CASSEPGTGKNIQYF.

The gene calls are TRBV30 and TRBJ1-1; 7 nucleotides match TRBD1. CDR1 and CDR2 (germline): GTSNPN, SVGIG (reference sequence). The CDR3 covers 13 residues. V was clipped by 3 bases and J by 4 bases; unmatched bases: 5. Here the CDR3 reads CAWRNRGPTEAFF. CDR3 DNA sequence: TGTGCCTGGAGAAACAGGGGCCCCACTGAAGCTTTCTTT.

The sample holds a few counts of this clone. CDR3 region: CASSPQAYDNEQFF. The CDR3 coding sequence is TGCGCCAGCAGCCCCCAGGCATACGACAATGAGCAGTTCTTC. This chain joins TRBV4-1 and TRBJ2-1; no firm D call. CDR1 and CDR2 (germline): MGHRA, YSYEKL. V lost 4 bases and J lost 5, with 12 bases in between. The length of the CDR3 is 14 residues.

This sequence joins TRBV28 and TRBJ1-2, with 11 bases matching TRBD1. Germline assignment: CDR1 MDHEN and CDR2 SYDVKM. This CDR3 has 18 amino acids. The junction had 19 bases not matched to a gene; V was cut back by 5 bases and J by 8 bases. The CDR3 spells CASSPNSWTGGSIYGYTF. The CDR3 DNA follows: TGTGCCAGCAGTCCTAACTCCTGGACAGGGGGCAGCATCTACGGCTACACCTTC.

V and J are TRBV7-3 and TRBJ2-3; TRBD2 is a possible D gene (6 bases). Trimming left V 1 base short and J 6 bases short, with 20 bases between. Germline lookup yields CDR1 SGHTA and CDR2 FQGTGA. The CDR3 has 17 residues. CDR3 sequence reads: CASSLKPGTRGGDTQYF. CDR3 coding DNA: TGTGCCAGCAGCTTAAAGCCCGGGACCCGTGGGGGGGATACGCAGTATTTT. The whole variable domain, remainder taken from reference TRBV7-3 and TRBJ2-3, is GAGVSQTPSNKVTEKGKYVELRCDPISGHTALYWYRQSLGQGPEFLIYFQGTGAADDSGLPNDRFFAVRPEGSVSTLKIQRTERGDSAVYLCASSLKPGTRGGDTQYFGPGTRLTVL.

The chain joins TRBV7-2 to TRBJ2-7, with TRBD2 matching over 8 bases. CDR1 is SGHTA, CDR2 FQGNSA, per germline. The V and J ends lost 5 bases and 4 bases, in that order; junction bases with no gene match: 10. This CDR3 contains 15 residues. The CDR3 protein is CASSLGVAGRYEQYF. The CDR3 region has the DNA TGTGCCAGCAGCCTTGGGGTAGCGGGAAGGTACGAGCAGTACTTC.

V usage is TRBV28 and J usage is TRBJ2-3, with a possible D match to TRBD2 (7 bases). The CDR3 consists of 15 residues. Germline CDR1 and CDR2: MDHEN and SYDVKM. V was cut by 6 bases and J by 0 bases, with 13 bases left in between. CDR3 DNA sequence: TGTGCCAGCAGGGGCCGGGGGGCTAGCACAGATACGCAGTATTTT. This sequence encodes CASRGRGASTDTQYF. Full variable domain (outside the CDR3, taken from reference TRBV28 and TRBJ2-3): DVKVTQSSRYLVKRTGEKVFLECVQDMDHENMFWYRQDPGLGLRLIYFSYDVKMKEKGDIPEGYSVSREKKERFSLILESASTNQTSMYLCASRGRGASTDTQYFGPGTRLTVL.

The chain uses TRBV24-1 and TRBJ2-1, with a tentative D call TRBD2 (5 bases). CDR1 and CDR2 (germline): KGHDR, SFDVKD. Between the trimmed V and J ends, which lost 9 bases and 3 bases, there was a span of 11 bases. The CDR3 has 13 amino acids. This chain's CDR3 is CATRGDNYNEQFF. CDR3 DNA: TGTGCCACCCGGGGAGATAACTACAATGAGCAGTTCTTC.

The chain is built from TRBV5-4 and TRBJ2-5; 8 bases line up with TRBD1. The V and J ends lost 4 bases and 2 bases, in that order; junction bases with no gene match: 7. This CDR3 is built from 15 residues. Germline CDR1 reads SGHNT; CDR2 reads YYREEE (reference sequence). The CDR3 region has the DNA TGTGCCAGCAGCCTGCCCGGGACAGGACAAGAGACCCAGTACTTC. It is translated as CASSLPGTGQETQYF. The full variable domain, with the rest looked up from reference TRBV5-4 and TRBJ2-5, is ETGVTQSPTHLIKTRGQQVTLRCSSQSGHNTVSWYQQALGQGPQFIFQYYREEENGRGNFPPRFSGLQFPNYSSELNVNALELDDSALYLCASSLPGTGQETQYFGPGTRLLVL.

The gene calls are TRBV9 and TRBJ2-1; possible D gene TRBD2, 5 bases. This CDR3 is built from 14 residues. V lost 4 bases to trimming and J lost 5 bases, with 13 bases between them. Per the germline V gene, CDR1 is SGDLS and CDR2 is YYNGEE. DNA for the CDR3: TGTGCCAGCAGCCCTTCTAACGGGGACAATGAGCAGTTCTTC. It is translated as CASSPSNGDNEQFF.

This clone has more than one count but fewer than ten. This chain uses TRBV4-3 with TRBJ2-7, with D perhaps matching TRBD2 (6 bases). Per the germline V gene, CDR1 is LGHNA and CDR2 is YSLEER. CDR3 size: 16 residues. Trimming removed 0 bases from V and 4 bases from J, with 16 bases in between. The CDR3 spells CASSQERVSGVYEQYF. For the CDR3, the DNA is TGCGCCAGCAGCCAAGAGCGGGTCTCGGGGGTTTACGAGCAGTACTTC.

The rearrangement links TRBV27 to TRBJ2-7, with 7 bases matching TRBD1. This CDR3 has 15 amino acids. Germline V gene lookup returns CDR1 MNHEY and CDR2 SMNVEV (reference sequence). V gave up 6 bases and J gave up 4 bases; unmatched junction bases: 12. CDR3 DNA sequence: TGTGCCAGCAGGCATGGACAGGCCGCCGGGTACGAGCAGTACTTC. It translates to CASRHGQAAGYEQYF.

The rearrangement links TRBV2 to TRBJ2-1, with D hard to call. The germline V gene encodes CDR1 SNHLY and CDR2 FYNNEI. Trimming shortened V by 4 bases and J by 10 bases, and 14 bases separated the two germline ends. CDR3 size: 13 residues. The CDR3 here is CASSAWSNTEQFF. DNA for the CDR3: TGTGCCAGCAGTGCTTGGAGTAATACCGAGCAGTTCTTC.

The V gene is TRBV6-2 or TRBV6-3, the J gene TRBJ2-3, with 7 nucleotides matching TRBD2. The germline CDR1 and CDR2 sequences are MNHEY and SVGEGT. V lost 5 bases, J lost 5 bases, and 7 bases stayed unmatched. This CDR3 has 14 residues. The CDR3 region has the DNA TGTGCCAGCAGTCTGGCGGGAGTTGGAGATACGCAGTATTTT. Its translation: CASSLAGVGDTQYF.

V usage is TRBV6-5 and J usage is TRBJ1-2; no reliable D call. The germline V gene encodes CDR1 MNHEY and CDR2 SVGAGI. The CDR3 contains 10 residues. Trimming pared 8 bases from V and 7 bases from J, leaving 8 bases between. The CDR3 spells CASERVGYTF. The CDR3 DNA follows: TGTGCCAGCGAGAGGGTTGGCTACACCTTC.